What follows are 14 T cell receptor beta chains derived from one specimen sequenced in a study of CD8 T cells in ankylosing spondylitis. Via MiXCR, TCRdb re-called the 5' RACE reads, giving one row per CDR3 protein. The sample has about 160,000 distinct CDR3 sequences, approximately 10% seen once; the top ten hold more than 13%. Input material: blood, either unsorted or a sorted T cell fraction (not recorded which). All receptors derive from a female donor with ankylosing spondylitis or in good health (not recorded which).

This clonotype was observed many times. CDR3 sequence (DNA): TGCGCCAGCAGCCAAAGGGGGGACCCCCTAGGAAACACCATATATTTT. Amino acids: CASSQRGDPLGNTIYF. The chain carries TRBV4-3 and TRBJ1-3; tentatively, D is TRBD1 (6 bases). V lost 2 bases and J 4 bases, leaving 15 bases between the germline ends. CDR3 size: 16 residues. Germline CDR1 and CDR2: LGHNA and YSLEER.

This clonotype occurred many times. The CDR3 reads CASSWGGAGTEAFF. The CDR3 DNA follows: TGTGCCAGCTCATGGGGGGGGGCTGGCACTGAAGCTTTCTTT. This chain uses TRBV27 with TRBJ1-1, with D perhaps matching TRBD1 (6 bases). V was clipped by 8 bases and J by 4 bases, with 17 bases between them. Germline values: CDR1 MNHEY, CDR2 SMNVEV (reference sequence). The CDR3 is 14 amino acids.

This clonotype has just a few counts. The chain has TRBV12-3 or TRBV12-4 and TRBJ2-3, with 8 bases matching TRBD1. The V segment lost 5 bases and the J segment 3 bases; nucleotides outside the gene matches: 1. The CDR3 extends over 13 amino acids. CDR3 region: CASSQGATDTQYF. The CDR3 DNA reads TGTGCCAGCAGTCAGGGGGCAACAGATACGCAGTATTTT.

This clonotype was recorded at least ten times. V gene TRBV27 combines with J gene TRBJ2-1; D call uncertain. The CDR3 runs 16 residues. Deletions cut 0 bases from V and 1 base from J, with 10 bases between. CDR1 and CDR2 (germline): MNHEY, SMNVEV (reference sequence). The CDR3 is CASSLSRRSSYNEQFF. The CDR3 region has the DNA TGTGCCAGCAGTTTATCGAGGCGTAGTTCCTACAATGAGCAGTTCTTC.

The chain's CDR3 is CASSPKSWDRGQPQHF. The CDR3 DNA reads TGTGCCAGCAGCCCAAAGAGCTGGGATCGTGGTCAGCCCCAGCATTTT. J is TRBJ1-5 and V is TRBV11-3, with unresolved D. V lost 5 bases and J lost 6, with 20 bases in between. There are 16 residues in the CDR3. Germline loops: CDR1 SGHNT, CDR2 YENEEA.

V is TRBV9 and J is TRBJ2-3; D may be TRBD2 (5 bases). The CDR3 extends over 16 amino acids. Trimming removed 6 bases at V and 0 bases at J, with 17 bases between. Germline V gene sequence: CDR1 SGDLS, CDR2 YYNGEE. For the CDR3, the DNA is TGTGCCAGCACCTCAGGTAGCGCTTTAAGCACAGATACGCAGTATTTT. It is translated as CASTSGSALSTDTQYF.

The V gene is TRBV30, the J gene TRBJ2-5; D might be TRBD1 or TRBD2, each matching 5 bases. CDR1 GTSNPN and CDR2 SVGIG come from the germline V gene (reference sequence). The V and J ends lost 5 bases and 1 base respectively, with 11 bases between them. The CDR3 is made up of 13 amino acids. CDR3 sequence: CAWATGTQETQYF. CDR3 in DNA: TGTGCCTGGGCCACCGGGACCCAAGAGACCCAGTACTTC. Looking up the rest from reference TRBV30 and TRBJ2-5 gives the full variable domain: SQTIHQWPATLVQPVGSPLSLECTVEGTSNPNLYWYRQAAGRGLQLLFYSVGIGQISSEVPQNLSASRPQDRQFILSSKKLLLSDSGFYLCAWATGTQETQYFGPGTRLLVL.

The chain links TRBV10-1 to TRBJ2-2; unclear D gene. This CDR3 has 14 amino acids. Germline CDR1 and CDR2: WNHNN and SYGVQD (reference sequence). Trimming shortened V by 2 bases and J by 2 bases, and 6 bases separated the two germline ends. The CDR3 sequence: CASSEGFNTGELFF. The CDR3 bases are TGCGCCAGCAGTGAGGGATTCAACACCGGGGAGCTGTTTTTT.

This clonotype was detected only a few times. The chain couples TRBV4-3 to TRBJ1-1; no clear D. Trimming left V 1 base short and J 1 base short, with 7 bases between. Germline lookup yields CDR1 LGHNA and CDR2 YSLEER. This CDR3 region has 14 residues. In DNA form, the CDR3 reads TGCGCCAGCAGCCAAGGGATTAAGAACACTGAAGCTTTCTTT. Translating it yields CASSQGIKNTEAFF.

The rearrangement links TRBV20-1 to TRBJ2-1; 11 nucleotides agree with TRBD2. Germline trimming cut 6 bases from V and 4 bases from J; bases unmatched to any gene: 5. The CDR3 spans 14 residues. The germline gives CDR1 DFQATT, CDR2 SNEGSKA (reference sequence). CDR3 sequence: CSARGTSGYNEQFF. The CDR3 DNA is TGCAGTGCCCGAGGGACTAGCGGATACAATGAGCAGTTCTTC.

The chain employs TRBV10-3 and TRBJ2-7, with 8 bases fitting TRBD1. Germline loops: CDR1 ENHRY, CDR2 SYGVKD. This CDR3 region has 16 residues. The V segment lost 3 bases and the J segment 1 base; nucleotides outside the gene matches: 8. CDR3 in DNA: TGTGCCATCAGTGATCCCCAGGGGGCAGGATCCTACGAGCAGTACTTC. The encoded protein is CAISDPQGAGSYEQYF.

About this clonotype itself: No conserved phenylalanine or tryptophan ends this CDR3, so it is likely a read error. This CDR3 is CSANTGTSPNEQFI. The CDR3 DNA reads TGCAGTGCTAATACTGGGACGTCTCCGAATGAGCAGTTCATC. The chain uses TRBV20-1 and TRBJ2-1, with D perhaps being TRBD1 or TRBD2 (5 bases each). CDR1 DFQATT and CDR2 SNEGSKA come from the germline V gene (reference sequence). CDR3 length equals 14 residues. V lost 4 bases and J lost 7, with 17 bases in between.

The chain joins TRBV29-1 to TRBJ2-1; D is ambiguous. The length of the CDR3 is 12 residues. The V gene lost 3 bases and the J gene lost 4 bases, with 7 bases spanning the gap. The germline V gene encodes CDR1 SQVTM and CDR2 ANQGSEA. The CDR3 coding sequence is TGCAGCGTTGAGACCTCTTACAATGAGCAGTTCTTC. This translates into CSVETSYNEQFF.

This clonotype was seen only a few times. The chain's CDR3 is CASSFDTQYF. The DNA of the CDR3 is TGTGCCAGCAGTTTTGATACGCAGTATTTT. The chain carries TRBV27 and TRBJ2-3, with D uncertain. Looked up from germline, CDR1 is MNHEY and CDR2 is SMNVEV (reference sequence). The ends were cut back, 3 bases at V and 6 bases at J, with 1 base in the middle. The CDR3 covers 10 residues.